The subject of this entry is one T cell receptor beta chain. The target antigen is unknown. TCRdb's table, derived via immunoSEQ multiplex PCR, lists solely in-frame clones and lacks some. The sample lists about 71,000 clones, about 88% occurring once. The sample originates from a study of OX40 agonist ivuxolimab in advanced cancers. Study results and limitations: Clonal expansion was seen in CD4+ and CD8+ blood T cells by week 6 at 0.1 to 3.0 mg/kg.

This TCR was sampled from an adult with an advanced solid tumor such as melanoma, head and neck, liver or kidney cancer. Sequences were derived from CD4+ or CD8+ T cells sorted from blood, sampled in a trial of the OX40 agonist ivuxolimab.

CDR3 DNA: TGTGCCAGCAGGTTTCAGGGGTCCTACGAGCAGTACTTC. Protein sequence: CASRFQGSYEQYF. This chain connects TRBV14 to TRBJ2-7; TRBD1 is a possible D gene (6 bases). The V end lost 6 bases, the J end lost 1 base, and 10 bases lay between the germline ends. The germline V gene encodes CDR1 SGHDN and CDR2 FVKESK. CDR3 length: 13 amino acids.